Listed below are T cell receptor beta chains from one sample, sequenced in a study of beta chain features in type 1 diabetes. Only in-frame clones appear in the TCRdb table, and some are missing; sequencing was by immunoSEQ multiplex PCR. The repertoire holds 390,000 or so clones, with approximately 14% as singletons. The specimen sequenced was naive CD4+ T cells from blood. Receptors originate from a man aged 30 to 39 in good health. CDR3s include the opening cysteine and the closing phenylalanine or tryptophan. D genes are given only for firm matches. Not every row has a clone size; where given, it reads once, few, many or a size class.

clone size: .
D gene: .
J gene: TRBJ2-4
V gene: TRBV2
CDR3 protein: CARKARGADIQYF
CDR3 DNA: TGTGCCAGGAAAGCCAGAGGGGCGGACATTCAGTACTTC

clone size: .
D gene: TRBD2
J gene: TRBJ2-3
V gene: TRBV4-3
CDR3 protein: CASSLGLAVTDTQYF
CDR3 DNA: TGCGCCAGCAGCCTCGGACTAGCGGTCACAGATACGCAGTATTTT

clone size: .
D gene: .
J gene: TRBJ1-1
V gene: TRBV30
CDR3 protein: CAWSGLNGGTEAFF
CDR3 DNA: TGTGCCTGGAGTGGCCTTAATGGGGGCACTGAAGCTTTCTTT

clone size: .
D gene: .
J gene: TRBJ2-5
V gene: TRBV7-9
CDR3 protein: CASSIPGLPGETQYF
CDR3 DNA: TGTGCCAGCAGCATACCGGGACTCCCGGGAGAGACCCAGTACTTC

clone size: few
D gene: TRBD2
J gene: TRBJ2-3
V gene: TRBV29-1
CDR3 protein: CSVVSSGGPSDTQYF
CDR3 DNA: TGCAGCGTTGTGTCTAGCGGGGGGCCTTCAGATACGCAGTATTTT

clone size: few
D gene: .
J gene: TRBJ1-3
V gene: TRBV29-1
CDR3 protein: CSGRTIDSGNTIYF
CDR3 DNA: TGCAGCGGCCGGACAATCGATTCGGGAAACACCATATATTTT

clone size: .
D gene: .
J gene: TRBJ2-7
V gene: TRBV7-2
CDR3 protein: CASSFGQSREQYF
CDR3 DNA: TGTGCCAGCAGCTTCGGGCAGTCCCGCGAGCAGTACTTC

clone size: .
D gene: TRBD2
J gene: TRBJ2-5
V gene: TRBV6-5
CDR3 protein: CASSSGLGRVTQYF
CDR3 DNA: TGTGCCAGCAGTTCGGGACTGGGGAGGGTGACCCAGTACTTC

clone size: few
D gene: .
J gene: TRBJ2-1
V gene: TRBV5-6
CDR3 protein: CASSPRRREQFF
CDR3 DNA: TGTGCCAGCAGCCCCAGGCGGCGGGAGCAGTTCTTC

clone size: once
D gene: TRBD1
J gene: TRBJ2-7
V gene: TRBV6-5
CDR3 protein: CASTSGTGTYEQYF
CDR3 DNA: TGTGCCAGCACCTCCGGGACAGGGACTTACGAGCAGTACTTC

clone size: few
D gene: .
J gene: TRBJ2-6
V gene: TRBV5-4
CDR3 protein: CASSFGLAALANVLTF
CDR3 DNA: TGTGCCAGCAGCTTTGGTCTCGCGGCTCTTGCCAACGTCCTGACTTTC

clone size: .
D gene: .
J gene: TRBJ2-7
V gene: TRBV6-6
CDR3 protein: CASSYRDYEQYF
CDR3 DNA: TGTGCCAGCAGTTACCGGGATTACGAGCAGTACTTC

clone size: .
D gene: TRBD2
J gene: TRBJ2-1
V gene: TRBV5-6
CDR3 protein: CASSFSGRELGGEQFF
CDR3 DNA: TGTGCCAGCAGCTTTAGCGGGAGGGAACTAGGGGGTGAGCAGTTCTTC

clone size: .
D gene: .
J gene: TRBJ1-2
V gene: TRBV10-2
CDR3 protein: CASSVGGTYTF
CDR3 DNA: TGCGCCAGCAGTGTAGGTGGGACCTACACCTTC

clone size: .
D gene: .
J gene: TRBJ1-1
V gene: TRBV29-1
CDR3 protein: CSVVGGNTEAFF
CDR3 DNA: TGCAGCGTTGTTGGGGGAAACACTGAAGCTTTCTTT